This T cell receptor (beta chain) emerged from a study of blood T cell repertoires in COVID-19 (dated by TCRdb to 2020 to 2021). The study in broad terms: Collaborator samples came from the United States, Italy and Spain and covered acute and convalescent phases of COVID-19. The samples were drawn from the first 160 participants of the ongoing ImmuneRACE study and from over a thousand subjects provided by 6 global collaborators. A de-identified subject ID, COVID-19 status, age in years and sex were almost always included in the sample metadata. The dataset comprised deeply sampled blood TCRbeta repertoires from subjects exposed to, actively infected with, or recovered from COVID-19. The prospective study material was composed of cDNA or gDNA derived from T cells, B-cell-depleted T cells, or PBMCs. Where available, HLA class I and class II types were obtained from metadata supplied by the sample provider rather than from assay-based typing. The repertoires were released in a freely available public database intended as a resource for research on the immune response to SARS-CoV-2. Overall study results and their limits: How much clinical and demographic metadata was included differed by source and by participant, and the metadata was provided uncurated.

The collaborating institutions used their own protocols to collect whole blood in K2EDTA tubes. For TCRbeta analysis, collaborators shipped samples in one of three forms: frozen whole blood, isolated PBMCs, or DNA extracted from either of those sample types. Comment on this clone: Its specific antigen is unknown. No much larger clone exists at a distance of one base, and base qualities are not known.

The CDR3 starts with the cysteine, ends with the phenylalanine, and has 12 residues. The retained sequence is limited to the CDR3, 36 bases, with the frame set at the first base. V is reduced by 4 bases and J by 7 bases, leaving a spacing of 8 bases between them. CDR1 and CDR2 were assigned from the germline V gene as SGHTA and FQGNSA. TCRbeta CDR3 regions were amplified from genomic DNA using the immunoSEQ Assay, a bias-controlled multiplex PCR. The source study handled its data this way. Within the assay, amplification of reference gene primers was used to estimate how many nucleated cells each sample contained. To quantify the absolute abundance of each unique TCRbeta CDR3 rearrangement, sequence reads were collapsed and filtered. For each sample, productive Simpson clonality was calculated as the square root of Simpson's diversity index over productive rearrangements. TCRdb's version of the immuneACCESS table is confined to in-frame rearrangements and falls short of the full clone set. An unresolved V gene accounts for under half of the shortfall where checked; the remainder is of unknown origin. Clone size and the V and J calls come from that table; the DNA yielded D and trimming. Present in this sample are approximately 47,000 clones, 90% of which were seen just once. Under 20% of the sample is taken by the ten largest.

Sequencing used peripheral blood. This sequence originates from a man between 65 and 85 years old with active COVID-19. The sequence links TRBV7-2 to TRBJ2-4; the D gene identity is not certain. The nucleotides are TGTGCCAGCAGCTCATACAATAACATTCAGTACTTC. The resulting protein is CASSSYNNIQYF.